A selection of T cell receptor beta chains follows, all from one sample in a study of control samples from healthy donors and cancer patients. Produced via immunoSEQ multiplex PCR; TCRdb's table is partial and in-frame only. The sample shows roughly 120,000 clones, approximately 90% of them seen only once. The sample was blood. All receptors derive from a woman between 50 and 59 years old in good health. Each CDR3 is given with its conserved first and last residue. D genes are given only for firm matches. Some rows have no size entry. The others give once, few or many, or a class for an expanded clone.

j_gene: TRBJ2-3
d_gene: TRBD2
v_gene: TRBV6-6
abundance: .
CDR3nt: TGTGCCAGCAGTTATCTGAGCGGGGGGGCCTCAGATACGCAGTATTTT
CDR3aa: CASSYLSGGASDTQYF

j_gene: TRBJ1-2
d_gene: TRBD1
v_gene: TRBV12-3/TRBV12-4
abundance: .
CDR3nt: TGTGCCAGCATAATGTACAGGGGTGGCGGCTACACCTTC
CDR3aa: CASIMYRGGGYTF

j_gene: TRBJ2-2
d_gene: TRBD1
v_gene: TRBV6-4
abundance: .
CDR3nt: TGTGCCAGCAGTCCCGGGACAGCAGGCGCCGGGGAGCTGTTTTTT
CDR3aa: CASSPGTAGAGELFF

j_gene: TRBJ1-6
d_gene: .
v_gene: TRBV7-2
abundance: .
CDR3nt: TGTGCCAGCAGCCCAAAACCCTATAATTCACCCCTCCACTTT
CDR3aa: CASSPKPYNSPLHF

j_gene: TRBJ1-1
d_gene: .
v_gene: TRBV2
abundance: .
CDR3nt: TGTGCCAGCAGAGCGACAGGGAACACTGAAGCTTTCTTT
CDR3aa: CASRATGNTEAFF

j_gene: TRBJ1-3
d_gene: .
v_gene: TRBV5-1
abundance: once
CDR3nt: TGCGCCAGCAGCTTGGGTCACAGGGACTCTGGAAACACCATATATTTT
CDR3aa: CASSLGHRDSGNTIYF

j_gene: TRBJ2-2
d_gene: .
v_gene: TRBV5-5
abundance: .
CDR3nt: TGTGCCAGCAGCTGGGACTTGCTGAACACCGGGGAGCTGTTTTTT
CDR3aa: CASSWDLLNTGELFF

j_gene: TRBJ2-1
d_gene: TRBD2
v_gene: TRBV19
abundance: .
CDR3nt: TGTGCCAGTAGTACGCTAGTCGCGGGAGTGGTTGAGCAGTTCTTC
CDR3aa: CASSTLVAGVVEQFF

j_gene: TRBJ1-5
d_gene: .
v_gene: TRBV28
abundance: .
CDR3nt: TGTGCCAGCAGTTTGGGGGGGCTTAGCAATCAGCCCCAGCATTTT
CDR3aa: CASSLGGLSNQPQHF

j_gene: TRBJ2-1
d_gene: TRBD1
v_gene: TRBV19
abundance: .
CDR3nt: TGTGCCACAAATCGACAGGGCTCCTACAATGAGCAGTTCTTC
CDR3aa: CATNRQGSYNEQFF

j_gene: TRBJ2-4
d_gene: .
v_gene: TRBV7-2
abundance: .
CDR3nt: TGTGCCAGCAGCTTTGACTTAGCCAAAAACATTCAGTACTTC
CDR3aa: CASSFDLAKNIQYF

j_gene: TRBJ2-2
d_gene: .
v_gene: TRBV5-6
abundance: .
CDR3nt: TGTGCCAGCAGCTTGGGGTGGGGTTTGACATACACCGGGGAGCTGTTTTTT
CDR3aa: CASSLGWGLTYTGELFF

j_gene: TRBJ2-2
d_gene: TRBD1
v_gene: TRBV6-5
abundance: .
CDR3nt: TGTGCCAGCAGGCTAGGCAGGGGGACCGGGGAGCTGTTTTTT
CDR3aa: CASRLGRGTGELFF

j_gene: TRBJ1-2
d_gene: TRBD1
v_gene: TRBV9
abundance: .
CDR3nt: TGTGCCAGCAGCATCCACAGGGGAGTCAACTATGGCTACACCTTC
CDR3aa: CASSIHRGVNYGYTF

j_gene: TRBJ1-1
d_gene: .
v_gene: TRBV5-6
abundance: .
CDR3nt: TGTGCCAGCAGCTTGGGCCGGGCTCCAGAAGCTTTCTTT
CDR3aa: CASSLGRAPEAFF

j_gene: TRBJ2-5
d_gene: TRBD1
v_gene: TRBV5-4
abundance: once
CDR3nt: TGTGCCAGCGGATCAACAGGGGAAGAGACCCAGTACTTC
CDR3aa: CASGSTGEETQYF

j_gene: TRBJ2-3
d_gene: TRBD2
v_gene: TRBV6-2/TRBV6-3
abundance: .
CDR3nt: TGTGCCAGCAGTTACCTTGGGACTAGCGGGATCTCAGATACGCAGTATTTT
CDR3aa: CASSYLGTSGISDTQYF

j_gene: TRBJ1-3
d_gene: .
v_gene: TRBV29-1
abundance: .
CDR3nt: TGCAGCGTTCAACACGGCAACGACCCTGGAAACACCATATATTTT
CDR3aa: CSVQHGNDPGNTIYF

j_gene: TRBJ2-3
d_gene: TRBD2
v_gene: TRBV19
abundance: .
CDR3nt: TGTGCCAGTAGTCTCGCCGGGGGGACGGCTCCGGGAGATACGCAGTATTTT
CDR3aa: CASSLAGGTAPGDTQYF

j_gene: TRBJ1-4
d_gene: TRBD1
v_gene: TRBV7-2
abundance: few
CDR3nt: TGTGCCAGCAGCTCCAGACAGGGAAGAAATGAAAAACTGTTTTTT
CDR3aa: CASSSRQGRNEKLFF

j_gene: TRBJ2-5
d_gene: TRBD2
v_gene: TRBV5-1
abundance: .
CDR3nt: TGCGCCAGCAGCTTGGACGGGGCGGGAGGGGCAGAGACCCAGTACTTC
CDR3aa: CASSLDGAGGAETQYF

j_gene: TRBJ1-1
d_gene: .
v_gene: TRBV7-9
abundance: .
CDR3nt: TGTGCCAGCAGCTTAGCCGGGGGGATCACTGAAGCTTTCTTT
CDR3aa: CASSLAGGITEAFF

j_gene: TRBJ2-5
d_gene: TRBD1
v_gene: TRBV3-1/TRBV3-2
abundance: .
CDR3nt: TGTGCCAGCAGCCAAGATCTAGGACAGGGGTTTACTAGCCTCCAAGAGACCCAGTACTTC
CDR3aa: CASSQDLGQGFTSLQETQYF

j_gene: TRBJ2-1
d_gene: .
v_gene: TRBV28
abundance: .
CDR3nt: TGTGCCAGCAGAGGGAGTTCCTACAATGAGCAGTTCTTC
CDR3aa: CASRGSSYNEQFF

j_gene: TRBJ1-2
d_gene: .
v_gene: TRBV3-1/TRBV3-2
abundance: once
CDR3nt: TGTGCCAGCAGCCAAGATCACACAGCGGACTATGGCTACACCTTC
CDR3aa: CASSQDHTADYGYTF

j_gene: TRBJ1-5
d_gene: TRBD1
v_gene: TRBV9
abundance: .
CDR3nt: TGTGCCAGCAGCGTCGGACAGGGGGCCCAGCCCCAGCATTTT
CDR3aa: CASSVGQGAQPQHF

j_gene: TRBJ2-5
d_gene: TRBD1
v_gene: TRBV5-1
abundance: .
CDR3nt: TGCGCCAGCAGCCAACCCCCGGGACAGTGGGGAGAGACCCAGTACTTC
CDR3aa: CASSQPPGQWGETQYF

j_gene: TRBJ2-3
d_gene: .
v_gene: TRBV19
abundance: .
CDR3nt: TGTGCCAGTAGTACCGCTGGTACGCAGTATTTT
CDR3aa: CASSTAGTQYF

j_gene: TRBJ2-1
d_gene: .
v_gene: TRBV4-1
abundance: .
CDR3nt: TGCGCCAGCAGCCTACTTAGCGGAGGGGGGCCCTCCTACAATGAGCAGTTCTTC
CDR3aa: CASSLLSGGGPSYNEQFF

j_gene: TRBJ2-7
d_gene: TRBD2
v_gene: TRBV19
abundance: .
CDR3nt: TGTGCCAGCCGCAGCGGGATCTACGAGCAGTACTTC
CDR3aa: CASRSGIYEQYF

j_gene: TRBJ2-3
d_gene: TRBD2
v_gene: TRBV12-3/TRBV12-4
abundance: once
CDR3nt: TGTGCCAGTATAGCGGGAGGGTCAGATACGCAGTATTTT
CDR3aa: CASIAGGSDTQYF

j_gene: TRBJ1-5
d_gene: .
v_gene: TRBV5-1
abundance: .
CDR3nt: TGCGCCAGCAGCTTGGATCCAGGGGAGCGACAGCCCCAGCATTTT
CDR3aa: CASSLDPGERQPQHF

j_gene: TRBJ1-2
d_gene: .
v_gene: TRBV7-2
abundance: .
CDR3nt: TGTGCCAGCAGCAGGATACAGGGAGGATCTGGCGGCTACACCTTC
CDR3aa: CASSRIQGGSGGYTF

j_gene: TRBJ1-4
d_gene: .
v_gene: TRBV15
abundance: .
CDR3nt: TGTGCCACCAGCACCCGAAGGTCCCCGAATGAAAAACTGTTTTTT
CDR3aa: CATSTRRSPNEKLFF

j_gene: TRBJ1-1
d_gene: .
v_gene: TRBV4-3
abundance: .
CDR3nt: TGCGCCAGCAGCCTTCACATGGAGGTCGCCACTGAAGCTTTCTTT
CDR3aa: CASSLHMEVATEAFF

j_gene: TRBJ2-5
d_gene: .
v_gene: TRBV7-8
abundance: .
CDR3nt: TGTGCCAGCAGCTTAGCGGGACGGGGAACGCAAGAGACCCAGTACTTC
CDR3aa: CASSLAGRGTQETQYF

j_gene: TRBJ1-2
d_gene: .
v_gene: TRBV9
abundance: .
CDR3nt: TGTGCCAGCGGGAATGGGCACGGTCCTAACTATGGCTACACCTTC
CDR3aa: CASGNGHGPNYGYTF

j_gene: TRBJ2-2
d_gene: TRBD2
v_gene: TRBV10-3
abundance: .
CDR3nt: TGTGCCATCAGAGGGACTACACTCACCGGGGAGCTGTTTTTT
CDR3aa: CAIRGTTLTGELFF

j_gene: TRBJ2-1
d_gene: TRBD2
v_gene: TRBV7-9
abundance: .
CDR3nt: TGTGCCAGCAGCCCCCGGACTAGCGGGAGAGGGGATGAGCAGTTCTTC
CDR3aa: CASSPRTSGRGDEQFF

j_gene: TRBJ2-3
d_gene: .
v_gene: TRBV14
abundance: .
CDR3nt: TGTGCCAGCAGCCAAGGTTACGATACGCAGTATTTT
CDR3aa: CASSQGYDTQYF

j_gene: TRBJ2-5
d_gene: .
v_gene: TRBV6-5
abundance: .
CDR3nt: TGTGCCAGCAGTCACCGGGACCCCCGGGAAGAGACCCAGTACTTC
CDR3aa: CASSHRDPREETQYF